Listed below are T cell receptor beta chains from one sample, sequenced in a study of T-cell reconstitution after alpha-beta-depleted transplantation in children. TCRdb ran MiXCR on the PCR reads and lists one entry per CDR3 protein. In the table there are 360,000 or so distinct CDR3 sequences, approximately 20% of which are singletons. The specimen was PBMCs from the stem cell graft donor, collected from the stem cell graft. These receptors came from a human donor who donated a stem cell graft to a child with acute myeloid leukemia. Both conserved end residues are part of each CDR3. The D gene is left open where the match is weak. Rows may omit the clone size; those that give it use once, few, many or a size class.

d_gene: TRBD1
v_gene: TRBV29-1
abundance: NA
j_gene: TRBJ2-7
CDR3aa: CSVLDRGFGEQYF
CDR3nt: TGCAGCGTTCTGGACAGGGGGTTCGGCGAGCAGTACTTC

d_gene: NA
v_gene: TRBV6-1
abundance: NA
j_gene: TRBJ2-1
CDR3aa: CASRTEGGVNEQFF
CDR3nt: TGTGCCAGCAGGACGGAGGGGGGAGTGAATGAGCAGTTCTTC

d_gene: NA
v_gene: TRBV20-1
abundance: NA
j_gene: TRBJ2-3
CDR3aa: CSARGVSGTDTQYF
CDR3nt: TGCAGTGCTAGAGGTGTTAGCGGTACAGATACGCAGTATTTT

d_gene: NA
v_gene: TRBV3-1
abundance: few
j_gene: TRBJ2-7
CDR3aa: CASSQGVVNSYEQYF
CDR3nt: TGTGCCAGCAGCCAAGGGGTAGTTAACAGCTACGAGCAGTACTTC

d_gene: NA
v_gene: TRBV5-6
abundance: many
j_gene: TRBJ2-1
CDR3aa: CASGMWHEQFF
CDR3nt: TGTGCCAGCGGTATGTGGCATGAGCAGTTCTTC

d_gene: NA
v_gene: TRBV10-3
abundance: NA
j_gene: TRBJ2-7
CDR3aa: CAISEQEIRGSYEQYF
CDR3nt: TGTGCCATCAGTGAGCAAGAAATCCGGGGCTCCTACGAGCAGTACTTC

d_gene: TRBD1
v_gene: TRBV2
abundance: few
j_gene: TRBJ2-5
CDR3aa: CASSEEGQVQETQYF
CDR3nt: TGTGCCAGCAGTGAAGAGGGACAGGTCCAAGAGACCCAGTACTTC

d_gene: TRBD2
v_gene: TRBV12-3/TRBV12-4
abundance: NA
j_gene: TRBJ2-7
CDR3aa: CASRDGTSGSYEQYF
CDR3nt: TGTGCCAGCAGAGATGGGACTAGCGGGAGCTACGAGCAGTACTTC

d_gene: NA
v_gene: TRBV10-3
abundance: many
j_gene: TRBJ2-1
CDR3aa: CAISDPEGIEQFF
CDR3nt: TGTGCCATCAGTGACCCGGAGGGGATTGAGCAGTTCTTC

d_gene: TRBD2
v_gene: TRBV6-5
abundance: few
j_gene: TRBJ2-3
CDR3aa: CASSYENGGGRATDTQYF
CDR3nt: TGTGCCAGCAGTTACGAGAACGGTGGGGGGAGGGCGACAGATACGCAGTATTTT

d_gene: TRBD2
v_gene: TRBV6-1
abundance: few
j_gene: TRBJ2-2
CDR3aa: CASKTSGGLNTGELFF
CDR3nt: TGTGCCAGCAAGACTAGCGGGGGATTGAACACCGGGGAGCTGTTTTTT

d_gene: NA
v_gene: TRBV28
abundance: few
j_gene: TRBJ2-3
CDR3aa: CASTLSEGYSTDTQYF
CDR3nt: TGTGCCAGCACCCTATCGGAGGGGTATAGCACAGATACGCAGTATTTT

d_gene: TRBD1
v_gene: TRBV27
abundance: many
j_gene: TRBJ2-7
CDR3aa: CASSWGQGREQYF
CDR3nt: TGTGCCAGCAGTTGGGGACAGGGACGCGAGCAGTACTTC

d_gene: NA
v_gene: TRBV29-1
abundance: many
j_gene: TRBJ2-3
CDR3aa: CSVGTKGLTDTQYF
CDR3nt: TGCAGCGTTGGGACTAAGGGCCTTACAGATACGCAGTATTTT

d_gene: NA
v_gene: TRBV12-3/TRBV12-4
abundance: NA
j_gene: TRBJ1-5
CDR3aa: CASSFRGGSNHPQHF
CDR3nt: TGTGCCAGCAGTTTTCGGGGAGGGAGCAATCATCCCCAGCATTTT

d_gene: TRBD1
v_gene: TRBV15
abundance: few
j_gene: TRBJ1-1
CDR3aa: CATSREGQGWTEAFF
CDR3nt: TGTGCCACCAGCAGAGAGGGACAGGGTTGGACTGAAGCTTTCTTT

d_gene: TRBD1
v_gene: TRBV12-3/TRBV12-4
abundance: NA
j_gene: TRBJ1-5
CDR3aa: CASTLTLQGARQPQHF
CDR3nt: TGTGCCAGCACTTTAACCCTACAGGGGGCGAGGCAGCCCCAGCATTTT

d_gene: NA
v_gene: TRBV20-1
abundance: many
j_gene: TRBJ2-3
CDR3aa: CSAIGWSADQPRTDTQYF
CDR3nt: TGCAGTGCTATAGGTTGGTCGGCGGACCAACCACGCACAGATACGCAGTATTTT

d_gene: TRBD1
v_gene: TRBV29-1
abundance: many
j_gene: TRBJ2-7
CDR3aa: CSVGRTGRYEQYF
CDR3nt: TGCAGCGTTGGGCGGACAGGGAGGTACGAGCAGTACTTC

d_gene: NA
v_gene: TRBV20-1
abundance: NA
j_gene: TRBJ2-5
CDR3aa: CSLSAGQETQYF
CDR3nt: TGCAGTCTCTCAGCGGGTCAAGAGACCCAGTACTTC

d_gene: NA
v_gene: TRBV20-1
abundance: once
j_gene: TRBJ1-5
CDR3aa: CSASWKSNQPQHF
CDR3nt: TGCAGTGCCTCGTGGAAGAGCAATCAGCCCCAGCATTTT

d_gene: TRBD1
v_gene: TRBV7-9
abundance: NA
j_gene: TRBJ2-7
CDR3aa: CASSWNRDRAYEQYF
CDR3nt: TGTGCCAGCAGCTGGAACCGGGACAGGGCCTACGAGCAGTACTTC

d_gene: NA
v_gene: TRBV12-3/TRBV12-4
abundance: NA
j_gene: TRBJ2-1
CDR3aa: CASSSMSYNEQFF
CDR3nt: TGTGCCAGCAGTTCCATGTCCTACAATGAGCAGTTCTTC

d_gene: NA
v_gene: TRBV10-3
abundance: many
j_gene: TRBJ2-3
CDR3aa: CAISTSSESTDTQYF
CDR3nt: TGTGCCATCAGCACTTCTAGCGAAAGCACAGATACGCAGTATTTT

d_gene: TRBD2
v_gene: TRBV12-3/TRBV12-4
abundance: NA
j_gene: TRBJ2-3
CDR3aa: CASSYGQAGLAGSSTDTQYF
CDR3nt: TGTGCCAGCAGTTACGGACAGGCGGGACTAGCGGGGTCTAGCACAGATACGCAGTATTTT

d_gene: TRBD2
v_gene: TRBV7-9
abundance: NA
j_gene: TRBJ2-7
CDR3aa: CASSLDSGRSYEQYF
CDR3nt: TGTGCCAGCAGCTTAGACAGCGGGAGGTCCTACGAGCAGTACTTC

d_gene: TRBD1
v_gene: TRBV7-9
abundance: many
j_gene: TRBJ2-3
CDR3aa: CASSRNRGVRDTQYF
CDR3nt: TGTGCCAGCAGCCGGAACAGGGGAGTGAGAGATACGCAGTATTTT

d_gene: NA
v_gene: TRBV20-1
abundance: few
j_gene: TRBJ2-1
CDR3aa: CSARKTGNEQFF
CDR3nt: TGCAGTGCTAGAAAAACCGGCAATGAGCAGTTCTTC

d_gene: NA
v_gene: TRBV27
abundance: few
j_gene: TRBJ2-7
CDR3aa: CASSLGPVYEQYF
CDR3nt: TGTGCCAGCAGTTTAGGTCCAGTCTACGAGCAGTACTTC

d_gene: NA
v_gene: TRBV18
abundance: many
j_gene: TRBJ2-5
CDR3aa: CASKKQGMETQYF
CDR3nt: TGTGCCAGCAAAAAGCAAGGGATGGAGACCCAGTACTTC

d_gene: NA
v_gene: TRBV19
abundance: NA
j_gene: TRBJ2-1
CDR3aa: CASRDFRSYNEQFF
CDR3nt: TGTGCCAGTCGGGACTTCAGATCCTACAATGAGCAGTTCTTC

d_gene: NA
v_gene: TRBV6-6
abundance: many
j_gene: TRBJ1-2
CDR3aa: CASSYSTGYTF
CDR3nt: TGTGCCAGCAGTTACTCGACTGGCTACACCTTC

d_gene: TRBD2
v_gene: TRBV12-3/TRBV12-4
abundance: NA
j_gene: TRBJ2-3
CDR3aa: CASSPSGSVWADTQYF
CDR3nt: TGTGCCAGCAGCCCCAGCGGGAGCGTCTGGGCAGATACGCAGTATTTT

d_gene: NA
v_gene: TRBV28
abundance: few
j_gene: TRBJ1-5
CDR3aa: CASTSGRPQHF
CDR3nt: TGTGCCAGCACCTCAGGGCGGCCCCAGCATTTT

d_gene: NA
v_gene: TRBV28
abundance: NA
j_gene: TRBJ2-7
CDR3aa: CASSTEGGEQYF
CDR3nt: TGTGCCAGCAGCACCGAGGGGGGCGAGCAGTACTTC

d_gene: NA
v_gene: TRBV15
abundance: few
j_gene: TRBJ1-4
CDR3aa: CATSRAGSWEKLFF
CDR3nt: TGTGCCACCAGCAGAGCAGGGTCCTGGGAAAAACTGTTTTTT

d_gene: NA
v_gene: TRBV12-3/TRBV12-4
abundance: NA
j_gene: TRBJ2-1
CDR3aa: CASSLGVGVNNEQFF
CDR3nt: TGTGCCAGCAGTTTAGGGGTGGGAGTGAACAATGAGCAGTTCTTC

d_gene: NA
v_gene: TRBV12-3/TRBV12-4
abundance: NA
j_gene: TRBJ2-7
CDR3aa: CASTGNGEQYF
CDR3nt: TGTGCCAGCACCGGTAATGGCGAGCAGTACTTC

d_gene: NA
v_gene: TRBV7-2
abundance: few
j_gene: TRBJ2-2
CDR3aa: CASSLGVYTGELFF
CDR3nt: TGTGCCAGCAGCTTAGGGGTCTACACCGGGGAGCTGTTTTTT

d_gene: NA
v_gene: TRBV2
abundance: NA
j_gene: TRBJ1-2
CDR3aa: CASSAGGTNYGYTF
CDR3nt: TGTGCCAGCAGTGCTGGGGGGACTAACTATGGCTACACCTTC

d_gene: NA
v_gene: TRBV7-3
abundance: NA
j_gene: TRBJ2-7
CDR3aa: CASSSDGSSYEQYF
CDR3nt: TGTGCCAGCAGCTCCGACGGTAGCTCCTACGAGCAGTACTTC

d_gene: TRBD1
v_gene: TRBV4-1
abundance: NA
j_gene: TRBJ2-3
CDR3aa: CASSLPGQGSDTQYF
CDR3nt: TGCGCCAGCAGCCTACCGGGACAGGGCTCGGATACGCAGTATTTT

d_gene: NA
v_gene: TRBV6-2/TRBV6-3
abundance: NA
j_gene: TRBJ2-2
CDR3aa: CASRQSGNTGELFF
CDR3nt: TGTGCCAGCAGACAAAGCGGGAACACCGGGGAGCTGTTTTTT

d_gene: TRBD2
v_gene: TRBV28
abundance: NA
j_gene: TRBJ2-7
CDR3aa: CASSFASGSGYEQYF
CDR3nt: TGTGCCAGCAGTTTCGCTAGCGGGAGTGGCTACGAGCAGTACTTC

d_gene: NA
v_gene: TRBV12-3/TRBV12-4
abundance: NA
j_gene: TRBJ2-2
CDR3aa: CASSPWSDTGELFF
CDR3nt: TGTGCCAGCAGTCCATGGAGTGACACCGGGGAGCTGTTTTTT

d_gene: NA
v_gene: TRBV9
abundance: few
j_gene: TRBJ1-1
CDR3aa: CASSVGELMNTEAFF
CDR3nt: TGTGCCAGCAGCGTGGGAGAACTCATGAACACTGAAGCTTTCTTT

d_gene: NA
v_gene: TRBV6-1
abundance: few
j_gene: TRBJ2-3
CDR3aa: CASIASLRTDTQYF
CDR3nt: TGTGCCAGCATCGCCTCCCTTCGCACAGATACGCAGTATTTT

d_gene: NA
v_gene: TRBV5-1
abundance: NA
j_gene: TRBJ2-1
CDR3aa: CASSLATGDEQFF
CDR3nt: TGCGCCAGCAGCTTGGCTACTGGGGATGAGCAGTTCTTC

d_gene: NA
v_gene: TRBV28
abundance: few
j_gene: TRBJ2-2
CDR3aa: CASSSGQWTGELFF
CDR3nt: TGTGCCAGCAGTTCGGGACAATGGACCGGGGAGCTGTTTTTT

d_gene: NA
v_gene: TRBV20-1
abundance: NA
j_gene: TRBJ2-1
CDR3aa: CSAREKGGILEQFF
CDR3nt: TGCAGTGCTAGAGAGAAGGGGGGCATTCTTGAGCAGTTCTTC

d_gene: NA
v_gene: TRBV20-1
abundance: few
j_gene: TRBJ2-7
CDR3aa: CSASTAGNSYEQYF
CDR3nt: TGCAGTGCCTCCACAGCCGGGAACTCCTACGAGCAGTACTTC

d_gene: TRBD2
v_gene: TRBV9
abundance: NA
j_gene: TRBJ2-7
CDR3aa: CASSRSGRVHEQYF
CDR3nt: TGTGCCAGCAGCCGTAGCGGGAGGGTGCACGAGCAGTACTTC

d_gene: TRBD2
v_gene: TRBV29-1
abundance: many
j_gene: TRBJ2-7
CDR3aa: CSVEDRRLAGVRRYF
CDR3nt: TGCAGCGTTGAAGATCGAAGACTAGCGGGAGTGCGACGCTACTTC

d_gene: NA
v_gene: TRBV7-8
abundance: NA
j_gene: TRBJ2-7
CDR3aa: CASSFPGVAYEQYF
CDR3nt: TGTGCCAGCAGCTTCCCAGGGGTTGCCTACGAGCAGTACTTC

d_gene: NA
v_gene: TRBV11-2
abundance: NA
j_gene: TRBJ2-3
CDR3aa: CASSLRRADTQYF
CDR3nt: TGTGCCAGCAGCCTACGGAGGGCAGATACGCAGTATTTT

d_gene: NA
v_gene: TRBV20-1
abundance: NA
j_gene: TRBJ2-7
CDR3aa: CSARPERGVNEQYF
CDR3nt: TGCAGTGCTAGACCAGAGCGTGGAGTCAACGAGCAGTACTTC

d_gene: TRBD1
v_gene: TRBV12-3/TRBV12-4
abundance: NA
j_gene: TRBJ2-5
CDR3aa: CASSSGTGGQETQYF
CDR3nt: TGTGCCAGCAGTTCCGGGACAGGGGGACAAGAGACCCAGTACTTC

d_gene: TRBD2
v_gene: TRBV28
abundance: NA
j_gene: TRBJ2-3
CDR3aa: CASSLASGFPDTQYF
CDR3nt: TGTGCCAGCAGTTTGGCTAGCGGGTTTCCTGATACGCAGTATTTT